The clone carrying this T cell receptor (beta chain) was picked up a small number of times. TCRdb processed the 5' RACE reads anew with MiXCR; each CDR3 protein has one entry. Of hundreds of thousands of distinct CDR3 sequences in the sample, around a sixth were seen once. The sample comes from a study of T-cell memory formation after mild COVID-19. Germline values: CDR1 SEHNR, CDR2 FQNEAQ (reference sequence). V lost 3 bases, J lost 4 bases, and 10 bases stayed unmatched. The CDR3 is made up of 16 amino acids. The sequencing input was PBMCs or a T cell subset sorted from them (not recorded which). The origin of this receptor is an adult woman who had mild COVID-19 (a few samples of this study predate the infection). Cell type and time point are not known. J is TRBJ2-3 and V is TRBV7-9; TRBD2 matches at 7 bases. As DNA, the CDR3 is TGTGCCAGCAGCTTGAAAAAACTAGCGTATCCAGATACGCAGTATTTT. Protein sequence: CASSLKKLAYPDTQYF.